This entry describes one T cell receptor (beta chain). Only in-frame clones appear in the TCRdb table, and some are missing; sequencing was by immunoSEQ multiplex PCR. This sample has some 77,000 clones, with approximately 86% found just once. The sample belongs to a study of OX40 agonist ivuxolimab in advanced cancers. Germline assignment: CDR1 SGHTA and CDR2 FQGTGA. V lost 0 bases to trimming and J lost 0 bases, with 13 bases between them. This CDR3 is built from 17 residues. If patients had autoimmune disease history or systemic immunosuppression, they were excluded. The material sequenced was CD4+ or CD8+ T cells sorted from blood, taken in a trial of the OX40 agonist ivuxolimab. V is TRBV7-3 and J is TRBJ2-3; D is tentatively TRBD1 or TRBD2 (5 bases each). This receptor was identified in an adult with an advanced solid tumor such as melanoma, head and neck, liver or kidney cancer. The CDR3 loop reads CASSLTGVARSTDTQYF. The DNA for the CDR3 is TGTGCCAGCAGCTTAACGGGGGTAGCACGTAGCACAGATACGCAGTATTTT.